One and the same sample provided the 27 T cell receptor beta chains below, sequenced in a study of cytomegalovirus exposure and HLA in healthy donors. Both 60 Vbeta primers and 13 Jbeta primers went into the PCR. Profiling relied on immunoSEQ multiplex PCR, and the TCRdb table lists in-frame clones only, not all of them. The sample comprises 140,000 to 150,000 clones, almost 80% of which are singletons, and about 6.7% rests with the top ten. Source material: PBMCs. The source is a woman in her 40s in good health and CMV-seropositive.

CDR3 residues: CASRADLAGGQKNIQYF. CDR3 nucleotide sequence: TGTGCCAGCAGGGCCGACCTAGCGGGGGGGCAAAAAAACATTCAGTACTTC. The gene calls are TRBV7-2 and TRBJ2-4, with 12 bases fitting TRBD2. This CDR3 spans 17 amino acids. Germline V gene lookup returns CDR1 SGHTA and CDR2 FQGNSA. The V gene end was trimmed by 6 bases and the J gene end by 4 bases; junction bases not matched to a gene: 10.

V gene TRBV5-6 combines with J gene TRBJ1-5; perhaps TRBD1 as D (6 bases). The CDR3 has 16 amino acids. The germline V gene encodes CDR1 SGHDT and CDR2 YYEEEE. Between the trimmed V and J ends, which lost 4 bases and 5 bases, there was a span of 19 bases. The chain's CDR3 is CASSVSTGRGYQPQHF. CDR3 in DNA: TGTGCCAGCAGCGTATCCACGGGCAGGGGTTATCAGCCCCAGCATTTT.

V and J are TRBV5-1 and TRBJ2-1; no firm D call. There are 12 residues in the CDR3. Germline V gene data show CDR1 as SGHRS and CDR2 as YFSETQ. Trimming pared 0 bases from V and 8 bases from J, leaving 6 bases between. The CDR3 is CASSLEQDEQFF. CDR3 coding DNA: TGCGCCAGCAGCTTGGAGCAGGATGAGCAGTTCTTC.

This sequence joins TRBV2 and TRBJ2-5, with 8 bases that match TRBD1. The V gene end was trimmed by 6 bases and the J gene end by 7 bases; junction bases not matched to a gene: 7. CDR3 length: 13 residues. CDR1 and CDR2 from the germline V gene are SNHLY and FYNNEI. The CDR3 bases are TGTGCCAGCAGCCTGGACAGGGAAGGGACCCAGTACTTC. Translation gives CASSLDREGTQYF.

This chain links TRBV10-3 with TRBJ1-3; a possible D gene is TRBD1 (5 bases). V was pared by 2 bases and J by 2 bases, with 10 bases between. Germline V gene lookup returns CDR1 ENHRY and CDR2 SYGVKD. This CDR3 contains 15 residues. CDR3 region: CAISEAGRTGNTIYF. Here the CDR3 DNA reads TGTGCCATCAGTGAGGCAGGGCGGACTGGAAACACCATATATTTT.

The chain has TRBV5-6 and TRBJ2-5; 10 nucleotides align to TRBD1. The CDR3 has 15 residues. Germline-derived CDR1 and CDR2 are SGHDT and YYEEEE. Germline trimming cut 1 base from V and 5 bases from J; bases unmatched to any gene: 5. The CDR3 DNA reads TGTGCCAGCAGCTTGAGGGGACAGGGGTGGGAGACCCAGTACTTC. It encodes CASSLRGQGWETQYF. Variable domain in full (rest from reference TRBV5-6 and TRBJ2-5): DAGVTQSPTHLIKTRGQQVTLRCSPKSGHDTVSWYQQALGQGPQFIFQYYEEEERQRGNFPDRFSGHQFPNYSSELNVNALLLGDSALYLCASSLRGQGWETQYFGPGTRLLVL.

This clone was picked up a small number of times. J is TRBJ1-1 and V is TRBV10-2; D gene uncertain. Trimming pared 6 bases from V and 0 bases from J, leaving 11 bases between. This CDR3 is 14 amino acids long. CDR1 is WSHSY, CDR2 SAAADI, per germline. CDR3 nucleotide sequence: TGCGCCAGCAGCGACGGAGGTATGAACACTGAAGCTTTCTTT. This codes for CASSDGGMNTEAFF.

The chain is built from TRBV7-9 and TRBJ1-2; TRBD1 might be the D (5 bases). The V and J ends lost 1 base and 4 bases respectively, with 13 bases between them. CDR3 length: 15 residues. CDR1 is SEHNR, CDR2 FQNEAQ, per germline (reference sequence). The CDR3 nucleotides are TGTGCCAGCAGCTTAGAAGCAGGGATCTCCTATGGCTACACCTTC. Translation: CASSLEAGISYGYTF.

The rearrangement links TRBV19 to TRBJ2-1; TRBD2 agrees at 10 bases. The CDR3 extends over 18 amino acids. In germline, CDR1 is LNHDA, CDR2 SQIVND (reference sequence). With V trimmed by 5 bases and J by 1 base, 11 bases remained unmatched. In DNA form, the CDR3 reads TGTGCCAGTAGTGTCATGATGGTAGCGGGGGGTTCCTACAATGAGCAGTTCTTC. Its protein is CASSVMMVAGGSYNEQFF.

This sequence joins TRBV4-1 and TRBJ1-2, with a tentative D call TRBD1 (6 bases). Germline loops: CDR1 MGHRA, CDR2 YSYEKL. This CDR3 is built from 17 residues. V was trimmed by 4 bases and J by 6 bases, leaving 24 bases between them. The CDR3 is CASSPGAARIPPDGYTF. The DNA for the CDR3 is TGCGCCAGCAGCCCAGGGGCCGCGCGGATACCCCCAGATGGCTACACCTTC.

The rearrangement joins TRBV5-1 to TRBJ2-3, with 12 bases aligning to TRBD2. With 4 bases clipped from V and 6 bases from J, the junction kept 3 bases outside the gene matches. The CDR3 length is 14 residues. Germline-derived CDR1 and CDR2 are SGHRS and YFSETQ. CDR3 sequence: CASSPGTSGDTQYF. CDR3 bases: TGCGCCAGCAGCCCCGGGACTAGCGGGGATACGCAGTATTTT.

The CDR3 nucleotides are TGCGCCAGCAGCTTGTCGGTGGGGGCGGAGACCCAGTACTTC. Translation gives CASSLSVGAETQYF. The chain links TRBV5-1 to TRBJ2-5; D possibly corresponds to TRBD1 (6 bases). The CDR3 covers 14 residues. V lost 1 base to trimming and J lost 5 bases, with 12 bases between them. Germline V gene lookup returns CDR1 SGHRS and CDR2 YFSETQ.

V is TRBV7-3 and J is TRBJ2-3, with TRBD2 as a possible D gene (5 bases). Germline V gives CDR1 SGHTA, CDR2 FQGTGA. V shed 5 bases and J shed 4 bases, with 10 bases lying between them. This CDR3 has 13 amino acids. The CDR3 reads CASSRGFPDTQYF. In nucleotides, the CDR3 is TGTGCCAGCAGCCGAGGGTTCCCAGATACGCAGTATTTT. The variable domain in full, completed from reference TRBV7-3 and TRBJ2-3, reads GAGVSQTPSNKVTEKGKYVELRCDPISGHTALYWYRQSLGQGPEFLIYFQGTGAADDSGLPNDRFFAVRPEGSVSTLKIQRTERGDSAVYLCASSRGFPDTQYFGPGTRLTVL.

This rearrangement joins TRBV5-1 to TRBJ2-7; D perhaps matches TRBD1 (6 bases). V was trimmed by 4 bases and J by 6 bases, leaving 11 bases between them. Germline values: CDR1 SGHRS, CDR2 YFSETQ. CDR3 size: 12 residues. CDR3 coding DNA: TGCGCCAGCAGCCAAGAAGGGGGCGAGCAGTACTTC. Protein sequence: CASSQEGGEQYF.

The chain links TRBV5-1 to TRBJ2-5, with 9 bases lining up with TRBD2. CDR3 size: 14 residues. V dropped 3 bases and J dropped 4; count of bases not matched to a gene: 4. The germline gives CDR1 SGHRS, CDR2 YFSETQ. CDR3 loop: CASSYSGGGETQYF. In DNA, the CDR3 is TGCGCCAGCAGCTATAGCGGGGGCGGAGAGACCCAGTACTTC. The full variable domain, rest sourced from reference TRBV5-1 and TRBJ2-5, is KAGVTQTPRYLIKTRGQQVTLSCSPISGHRSVSWYQQTPGQGLQFLFEYFSETQRNKGNFPGRFSGRQFSNSRSEMNVSTLELGDSALYLCASSYSGGGETQYFGPGTRLLVL.

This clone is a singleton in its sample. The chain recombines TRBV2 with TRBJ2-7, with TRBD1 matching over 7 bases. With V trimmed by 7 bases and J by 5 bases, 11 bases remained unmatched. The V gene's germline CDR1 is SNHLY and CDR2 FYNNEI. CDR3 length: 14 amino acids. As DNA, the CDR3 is TGTGCCAGCACCCCCCGTCAGGGGGTAAACGAGCAGTACTTC. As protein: CASTPRQGVNEQYF.

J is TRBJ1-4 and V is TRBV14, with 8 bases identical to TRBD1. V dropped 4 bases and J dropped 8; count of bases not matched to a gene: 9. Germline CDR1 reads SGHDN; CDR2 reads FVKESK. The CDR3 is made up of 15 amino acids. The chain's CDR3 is CASSPRTGSREKLFF. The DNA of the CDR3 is TGTGCCAGCAGCCCTCGGACAGGGTCGAGAGAAAAACTGTTTTTT.

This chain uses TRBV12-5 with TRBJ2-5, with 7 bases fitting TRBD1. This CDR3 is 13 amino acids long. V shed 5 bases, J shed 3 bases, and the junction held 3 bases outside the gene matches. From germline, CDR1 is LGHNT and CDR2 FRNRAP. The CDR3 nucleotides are TGTGCTAGTGGTACCGGACAGGAAGAGACCCAGTACTTC. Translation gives CASGTGQEETQYF.

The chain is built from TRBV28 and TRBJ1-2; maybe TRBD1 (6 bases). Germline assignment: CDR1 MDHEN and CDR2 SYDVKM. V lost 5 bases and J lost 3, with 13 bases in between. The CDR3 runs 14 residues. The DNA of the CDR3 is TGTGCCAGCAGTCAACAGGGAATAGACTATGGCTACACCTTC. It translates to CASSQQGIDYGYTF.

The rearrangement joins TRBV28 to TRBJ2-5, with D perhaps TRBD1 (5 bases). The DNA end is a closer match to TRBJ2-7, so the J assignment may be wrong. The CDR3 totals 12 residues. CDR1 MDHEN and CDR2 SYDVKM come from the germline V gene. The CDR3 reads CASSSSTGEQYF. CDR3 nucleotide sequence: TGTGCCAGCAGTTCCAGCACAGGCGAGCAGTACTTC.

The chain's CDR3 is CASSLWTGPGNEQFF. The CDR3 region has the DNA TGTGCCAGCAGCCTCTGGACAGGCCCGGGTAATGAGCAGTTCTTC. The rearrangement joins TRBV7-9 to TRBJ2-1; 7 bases line up with TRBD1. Per germline, CDR1 SEHNR and CDR2 FQNEAQ (reference sequence). Trimming at V came to 5 bases and at J to 7 bases, leaving 11 bases not matched to a gene. CDR3 length equals 15 residues.

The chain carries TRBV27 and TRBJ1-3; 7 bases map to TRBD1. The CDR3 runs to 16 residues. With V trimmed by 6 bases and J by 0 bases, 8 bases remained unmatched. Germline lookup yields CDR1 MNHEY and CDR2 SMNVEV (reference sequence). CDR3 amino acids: CASRQQGISSGNTIYF. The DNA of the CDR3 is TGTGCCAGCAGACAACAGGGGATCAGCTCTGGAAACACCATATATTTT.

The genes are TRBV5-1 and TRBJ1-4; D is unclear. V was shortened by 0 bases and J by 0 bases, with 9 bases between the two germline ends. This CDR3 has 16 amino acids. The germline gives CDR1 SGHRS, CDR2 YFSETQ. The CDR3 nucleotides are TGCGCCAGCAGCTTGGGTAGCCGAACAACTAATGAAAAACTGTTTTTT. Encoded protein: CASSLGSRTTNEKLFF. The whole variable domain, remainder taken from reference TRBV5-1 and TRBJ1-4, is KAGVTQTPRYLIKTRGQQVTLSCSPISGHRSVSWYQQTPGQGLQFLFEYFSETQRNKGNFPGRFSGRQFSNSRSEMNVSTLELGDSALYLCASSLGSRTTNEKLFFGSGTQLSVL.

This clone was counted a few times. The CDR3 nucleotides are TGTGCCAGCAGATACCAGGCCGGAACATTCAACACTGAAGCTTTCTTT. Translating it yields CASRYQAGTFNTEAFF. This chain connects TRBV5-4 to TRBJ1-1; D gene ambiguous. Germline CDR1 and CDR2: SGHNT and YYREEE (reference sequence). The CDR3 contains 16 residues. Trimming cost V 5 bases and J 2 bases, with 19 bases left between them.

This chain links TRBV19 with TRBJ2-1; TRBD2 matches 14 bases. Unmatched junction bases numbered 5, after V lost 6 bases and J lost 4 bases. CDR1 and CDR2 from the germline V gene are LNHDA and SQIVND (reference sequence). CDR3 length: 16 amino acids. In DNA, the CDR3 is TGTGCCAGTAGATGGACTAGCGGGGGGTTTTACAATGAGCAGTTCTTC. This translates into CASRWTSGGFYNEQFF.

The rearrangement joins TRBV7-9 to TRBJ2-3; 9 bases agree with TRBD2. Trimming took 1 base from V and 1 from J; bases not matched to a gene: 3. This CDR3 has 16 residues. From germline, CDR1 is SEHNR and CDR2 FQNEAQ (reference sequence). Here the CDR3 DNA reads TGTGCCAGCAGCTTAGGTAGCGGGGGCGGCACAGATACGCAGTATTTT. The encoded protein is CASSLGSGGGTDTQYF.

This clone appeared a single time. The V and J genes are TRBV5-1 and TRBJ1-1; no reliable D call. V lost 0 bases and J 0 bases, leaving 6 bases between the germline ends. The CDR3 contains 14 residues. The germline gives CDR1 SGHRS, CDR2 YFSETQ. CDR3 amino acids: CASSLVGVNTEAFF. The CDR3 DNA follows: TGCGCCAGCAGCTTGGTAGGAGTGAACACTGAAGCTTTCTTT.